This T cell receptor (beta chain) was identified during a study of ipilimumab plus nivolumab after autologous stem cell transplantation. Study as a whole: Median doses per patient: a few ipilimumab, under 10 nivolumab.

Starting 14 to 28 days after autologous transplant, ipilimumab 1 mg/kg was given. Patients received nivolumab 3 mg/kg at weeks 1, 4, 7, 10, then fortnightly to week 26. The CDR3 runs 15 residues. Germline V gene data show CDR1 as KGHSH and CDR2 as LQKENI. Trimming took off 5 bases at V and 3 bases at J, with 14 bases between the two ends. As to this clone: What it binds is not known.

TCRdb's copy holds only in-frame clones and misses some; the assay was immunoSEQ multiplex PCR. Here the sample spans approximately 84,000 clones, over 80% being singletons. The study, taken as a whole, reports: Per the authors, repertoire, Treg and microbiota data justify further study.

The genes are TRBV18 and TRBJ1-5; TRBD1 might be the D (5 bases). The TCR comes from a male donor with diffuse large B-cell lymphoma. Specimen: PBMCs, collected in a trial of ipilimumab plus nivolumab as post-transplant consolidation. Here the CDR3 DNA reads TGTGCCAGCTCAAAGGGACGGAACTACAATCAGCCCCAGCATTTT. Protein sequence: CASSKGRNYNQPQHF.